This TCR beta chain was sequenced during a study of T cell responses to AZD1222 COVID-19 vaccine. The CDR3 has 14 residues. Germline V gene data show CDR1 as SGHRS and CDR2 as YFSETQ. Trimming cost V 0 bases and J 3 bases; bases outside gene matches: 1. Study-level results: It should be noted that donors were predominantly white British and more often female, and clonal diversity was possibly underestimated.

Clones were read by immunoSEQ multiplex PCR, and TCRdb kept only the in-frame ones, dropping some. Among about 140,000 clones listed, 75% to 90% were seen once. This clone was detected only once. The antigen remains undetermined. Sequenced material: peripheral blood, taken on day 0 of AZD1222 vaccination. J is TRBJ2-5 and V is TRBV5-1, with 8 bases identical to TRBD1. The TCR originated in an adult in good health. CDR3 DNA sequence: TGCGCCAGCAGCTTGGGGGGACAGGAAGAGACCCAGTACTTC. Translated, it gives CASSLGGQEETQYF.